One sample yielded the 27 T cell receptor beta chains listed below, sequenced in a study of shared clonotypes between healthy human individuals. TCRdb keeps only in-frame clones here, not all; method: immunoSEQ multiplex PCR. Of about half a million clones listed, less than 85% are singletons. The specimen sequenced was PBMCs. The origin of the receptors is a woman between 40 and 55 years old in good health. Some clones in this sample may be carry-over from other donors' samples.

The V and J genes are TRBV11-2 and TRBJ2-7, with D perhaps matching TRBD1 (6 bases). The germline V gene has CDR1 SGHAT and CDR2 FQNNGV. The length of the CDR3 is 15 residues. V was shortened by 4 bases and J by 3 bases, with 16 bases between the two germline ends. This CDR3 reads CASSSTRTVYYEQYF. The CDR3 nucleotides are TGTGCCAGCAGCTCAACTCGGACAGTGTACTACGAGCAGTACTTC.

V usage is TRBV7-9 and J usage is TRBJ2-6, with D perhaps matching TRBD2 (6 bases). The CDR3 is 19 residues long. In germline, CDR1 is SEHNR, CDR2 FQNEAQ (reference sequence). The ends were cut back, 5 bases at V and 0 bases at J, with 20 bases in the middle. Here the CDR3 DNA reads TGTGCCAGCAGCCCTGGGGCAGGACTAAGGAACTCTGGGGCCAACGTCCTGACTTTC. It codes for CASSPGAGLRNSGANVLTF.

Only a few counts were recorded for this clone. V usage is TRBV28 and J usage is TRBJ1-1, with a possible D match to TRBD1 (5 bases). CDR1 MDHEN and CDR2 SYDVKM come from the germline V gene. CDR3 length equals 13 residues. Trimming removed 3 bases from V and 10 bases from J, with 15 bases in between. The CDR3 protein is CASSLYQGRGAFF. The DNA of the CDR3 is TGTGCCAGCAGTTTGTATCAGGGAAGGGGAGCTTTCTTT.

The rearrangement joins TRBV6-5 to TRBJ1-2, with D perhaps matching TRBD1 (6 bases). The CDR3 covers 13 residues. Germline V gene lookup returns CDR1 MNHEY and CDR2 SVGAGI. V lost 5 bases and J lost 4, with 11 bases in between. The CDR3 here is CASSRDRFYGYTF. In DNA, the CDR3 is TGTGCCAGCAGTCGTGACAGGTTCTATGGCTACACCTTC.

This clone has only one observation. The rearrangement joins TRBV28 to TRBJ1-2; D not resolved. Trimming removed 6 bases at V and 2 bases at J, with 13 bases between. The CDR3 is 14 amino acids. Germline V gene lookup returns CDR1 MDHEN and CDR2 SYDVKM. The CDR3 loop is CASSTHKGNYGYTF. The CDR3 DNA follows: TGTGCCAGCAGCACCCACAAAGGGAACTATGGCTACACCTTC.

This chain links TRBV10-1 with TRBJ1-3; D might be TRBD1 (5 bases). The CDR3 sequence is 19 residues long. The V end was cut by 9 bases, the J end by 0 bases, with 27 bases between. Germline-derived CDR1 and CDR2 are WNHNN and SYGVQD (reference sequence). This CDR3 is CARNLRVDPQVDSGNTIYF. The CDR3 DNA reads TGCGCCAGGAACCTCAGGGTAGACCCACAAGTCGACTCTGGAAACACCATATATTTT.

The J gene is TRBJ2-1, the V gene TRBV5-4; D remains unclear. This CDR3 contains 15 residues. With 0 bases removed from V and 3 bases from J, the gap between germline ends came to 10 bases. CDR1 and CDR2 (germline): SGHNT, YYREEE (reference sequence). CDR3 loop: CASSLEAVYYNEQFF. The CDR3 nucleotides are TGTGCCAGCAGCTTGGAAGCCGTGTACTACAATGAGCAGTTCTTC.

V and J are TRBV7-3 and TRBJ1-4; 8 bases fit TRBD1. The V gene end was trimmed by 5 bases and the J gene end by 4 bases; junction bases not matched to a gene: 6. Per germline, CDR1 SGHTA and CDR2 FQGTGA. This CDR3 contains 15 residues. The DNA of the CDR3 is TGTGCCAGCAGCCCACGGACAGGGTATAATGAAAAACTGTTTTTT. Translated: CASSPRTGYNEKLFF.

The V call is TRBV5-6, the J call TRBJ2-1, with a weak D call TRBD2 (5 bases). In germline, CDR1 is SGHDT, CDR2 YYEEEE. The CDR3 has 16 amino acids. Trimming removed 0 bases at V and 2 bases at J, with 12 bases between. In DNA form, the CDR3 reads TGTGCCAGCAGCTTGGAGAGGGAGCTGGCCTACAATGAGCAGTTCTTC. Its protein product is CASSLERELAYNEQFF.

V is TRBV6-4 and J is TRBJ2-3, with D tentatively TRBD1 (5 bases). With 2 bases removed from V and 5 bases from J, the gap between germline ends came to 11 bases. This CDR3 spans 14 amino acids. The germline CDR1 and CDR2 sequences are MRHNA and SNTAGT. CDR3 loop: CASSDGRGGDTQYF. In DNA, the CDR3 is TGTGCCAGCAGTGACGGTAGGGGTGGAGATACGCAGTATTTT.

V and J are TRBV5-6 and TRBJ2-7; D remains unclear. The CDR3 covers 13 residues. Looked up from germline, CDR1 is SGHDT and CDR2 is YYEEEE. Trimming left V 0 bases short and J 0 bases short, with 4 bases between. The CDR3 here is CASSLAPSYEQYF. The DNA for the CDR3 is TGTGCCAGCAGCTTGGCCCCCTCCTACGAGCAGTACTTC.

The J gene is TRBJ2-7, the V gene TRBV7-3; possible D gene TRBD2, 6 bases. Germline V gives CDR1 SGHTA, CDR2 FQGTGA. The CDR3 runs to 15 residues. The germline V and J ends were trimmed by 2 bases and 4 bases, with 15 bases remaining between them. CDR3: CASSLRGSAGYEQYF. The DNA for the CDR3 is TGTGCCAGCAGCTTACGCGGGTCGGCGGGGTACGAGCAGTACTTC.

This clone was detected only once. CDR3 nucleotide sequence: TGTGCCAGCAGTTCTCTGGGACTAGGCCAAGAGACCCAGTACTTC. It translates to CASSSLGLGQETQYF. This chain links TRBV27 with TRBJ2-5, with 8 positions matching TRBD2. From germline, CDR1 is MNHEY and CDR2 SMNVEV (reference sequence). The length of the CDR3 is 15 residues. The trim removed 4 bases at V and 1 base at J, leaving 5 bases unmatched.

This chain connects TRBV5-1 to TRBJ2-7; no definite D call. Germline CDR1 reads SGHRS; CDR2 reads YFSETQ. The CDR3 is 14 residues long. V shed 4 bases and J shed 0 bases, with 11 bases lying between them. The CDR3 spells CASSPSISSYEQYF. The CDR3 DNA reads as TGCGCCAGCAGCCCCAGTATCAGCTCCTACGAGCAGTACTTC.

The V call is TRBV28, the J call TRBJ1-5; TRBD1 is a possible D gene (5 bases). The CDR3 is made up of 13 amino acids. Germline assignment: CDR1 MDHEN and CDR2 SYDVKM. V was clipped by 8 bases and J by 0 bases, with 8 bases between them. CDR3 in amino acids: CASSGYSNQPQHF. CDR3 DNA: TGTGCCAGCTCAGGGTATAGCAATCAGCCCCAGCATTTT.

This clone has at least ten counts. The chain is built from TRBV19 and TRBJ2-1; 9 positions agree with TRBD2. The germline CDR1 and CDR2 sequences are LNHDA and SQIVND (reference sequence). J gave up 2 bases and V 4 bases, and 3 bases lay outside the gene matches. CDR3 length equals 15 residues. CDR3 sequence reads: CASSTSGRTYNEQFF. The CDR3 coding sequence is TGTGCCAGTAGTACAAGCGGGAGGACCTACAATGAGCAGTTCTTC.

The chain links TRBV7-9 to TRBJ1-1; 7 nucleotides align to TRBD1. V trimming: 5 bases; J trimming: 4 bases; junction bases outside the gene matches: 10. This CDR3 spans 15 amino acids. CDR1 is SEHNR and CDR2 is FQNEAQ in the germline V gene (reference sequence). The CDR3 protein is CASSPDRAGGTEAFF. DNA for the CDR3: TGTGCCAGCAGCCCCGACCGGGCAGGGGGCACTGAAGCTTTCTTT.

The chain is built from TRBV7-7 and TRBJ2-5, with 7 bases matching TRBD2. The germline V gene has CDR1 SSHAT and CDR2 FNYEAQ (reference sequence). Trimming at V came to 5 bases and at J to 1 base, leaving 10 bases not matched to a gene. The CDR3 spans 16 residues. In DNA form, the CDR3 reads TGTGCCAGCAGCCCCAATGGGGGGGACGTCCAAGAGACCCAGTACTTC. It encodes CASSPNGGDVQETQYF.

The chain's CDR3 is CASSFKREAFF. The CDR3 DNA follows: TGTGCCAGCAGTTTTAAGCGTGAAGCTTTCTTT. The V call is TRBV28, the J call TRBJ1-1; D remains ambiguous. V gave up 3 bases and J gave up 7 bases, with 6 bases separating them. The germline gives CDR1 MDHEN, CDR2 SYDVKM. The CDR3 runs to 11 residues.

V gene TRBV5-1 combines with J gene TRBJ2-1, with 13 bases identical to TRBD2. Germline V gene sequence: CDR1 SGHRS, CDR2 YFSETQ. The CDR3 loop spans 16 amino acids. J gave up 2 bases and V 2 bases, and 1 base lay outside the gene matches. The CDR3 nucleotides are TGCGCCAGCAGCTTCGGACTAGCGGGAGCCTACAATGAGCAGTTCTTC. This sequence encodes CASSFGLAGAYNEQFF. The full variable domain, in which reference TRBV5-1 and TRBJ2-1 provide the parts outside the CDR3, is KAGVTQTPRYLIKTRGQQVTLSCSPISGHRSVSWYQQTPGQGLQFLFEYFSETQRNKGNFPGRFSGRQFSNSRSEMNVSTLELGDSALYLCASSFGLAGAYNEQFFGPGTRLTVL.

The J gene is TRBJ2-3, the V gene TRBV7-8; D assignment may be TRBD1 or TRBD2 (5 bases each). V dropped 3 bases and J dropped 1 base, with 14 bases sitting between them. The V gene's germline CDR1 is SGHVS and CDR2 FQNEAQ. CDR3 length: 16 amino acids. CDR3 bases: TGTGCCAGCAGCTTTAGGGACGGTTCCCGCACAGATACGCAGTATTTT. Amino acids: CASSFRDGSRTDTQYF.

This sequence joins TRBV2 and TRBJ1-5; 8 bases map to TRBD1. The CDR3 spans 14 residues. After removal of 7 bases from V and 4 bases from J, the junction contained 6 bases not matched to a gene. Per the germline V gene, CDR1 is SNHLY and CDR2 is FYNNEI. The DNA for the CDR3 is TGTGCCAGCACCCTAGACAGGGGAAATCAGCCCCAGCATTTT. This codes for CASTLDRGNQPQHF.

The V call is TRBV11-2, the J call TRBJ2-1; TRBD2 matches at 12 bases. The CDR3 totals 18 residues. J was trimmed by 5 bases and V by 4 bases; bases with no gene match: 12. Germline V gene lookup returns CDR1 SGHAT and CDR2 FQNNGV. The CDR3 bases are TGTGCCAGCAGCTCCCAGGCCCCCCTAGCGGGAGGGAACAATGAGCAGTTCTTC. Protein: CASSSQAPLAGGNNEQFF. Full variable domain (outside the CDR3, taken from reference TRBV11-2 and TRBJ2-1): EAGVAQSPRYKIIEKRQSVAFWCNPISGHATLYWYQQILGQGPKLLIQFQNNGVVDDSQLPKDRFSAERLKGVDSTLKIQPAKLEDSAVYLCASSSQAPLAGGNNEQFFGPGTRLTVL.

The V gene is TRBV19, the J gene TRBJ1-2, with D uncertain. Germline V gives CDR1 LNHDA, CDR2 SQIVND (reference sequence). The V and J ends lost 7 bases and 7 bases respectively, with 22 bases between them. The CDR3 covers 15 residues. CDR3 protein: CASTVGAGPRGGYTF. In nucleotides, the CDR3 is TGTGCCAGTACGGTTGGCGCCGGTCCCCGTGGTGGCTACACCTTC.

The V and J genes are TRBV28 and TRBJ2-5; D is possibly TRBD2 (5 bases). CDR1 is MDHEN, CDR2 SYDVKM, per germline. The length of the CDR3 is 15 residues. V lost 6 bases to trimming and J lost 10 bases, with 24 bases between them. The DNA of the CDR3 is TGTGCCAGCAGGGCACAGAGGGATCGTGGAGTGTACCAGTACTTC. It is translated as CASRAQRDRGVYQYF.

The V and J genes are TRBV19 and TRBJ2-2; D call uncertain. CDR1 is LNHDA, CDR2 SQIVND, per germline (reference sequence). CDR3 length: 14 residues. With 5 bases removed from V and 4 bases from J, the gap between germline ends came to 11 bases. CDR3 DNA sequence: TGTGCCAGTAGTGCCTGGAGAGGCACCGGGGAGCTGTTTTTT. This translates into CASSAWRGTGELFF. Filled out from reference TRBV19 and TRBJ2-2, the complete variable domain reads DGGITQSPKYLFRKEGQNVTLSCEQNLNHDAMYWYRQDPGQGLRLIYYSQIVNDFQKGDIAEGYSVSREKKESFPLTVTSAQKNPTAFYLCASSAWRGTGELFFGEGSRLTVL.

The J gene is TRBJ2-7, the V gene TRBV11-2; D is uncertain. CDR1 and CDR2 (germline): SGHAT, FQNNGV. The CDR3 is 11 residues long. Trimming pared 5 bases from V and 4 bases from J, leaving 6 bases between. CDR3 sequence reads: CASSKEYEQYF. The CDR3 DNA is TGTGCCAGCAGCAAAGAATACGAGCAGTACTTC.